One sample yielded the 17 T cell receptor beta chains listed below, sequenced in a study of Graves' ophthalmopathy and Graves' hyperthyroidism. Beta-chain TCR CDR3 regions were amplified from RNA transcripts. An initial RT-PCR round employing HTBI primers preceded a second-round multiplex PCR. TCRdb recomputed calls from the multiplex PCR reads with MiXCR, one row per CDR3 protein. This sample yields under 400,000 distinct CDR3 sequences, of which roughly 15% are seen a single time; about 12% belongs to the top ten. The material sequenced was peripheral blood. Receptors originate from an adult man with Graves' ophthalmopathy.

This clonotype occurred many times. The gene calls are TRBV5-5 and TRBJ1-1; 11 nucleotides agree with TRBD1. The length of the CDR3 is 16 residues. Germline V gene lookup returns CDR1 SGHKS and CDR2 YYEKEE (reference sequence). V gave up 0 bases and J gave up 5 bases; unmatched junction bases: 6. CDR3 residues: CASSLVGTGGWTEAFF. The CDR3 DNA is TGTGCCAGCAGCTTGGTCGGGACAGGGGGATGGACTGAAGCTTTCTTT.

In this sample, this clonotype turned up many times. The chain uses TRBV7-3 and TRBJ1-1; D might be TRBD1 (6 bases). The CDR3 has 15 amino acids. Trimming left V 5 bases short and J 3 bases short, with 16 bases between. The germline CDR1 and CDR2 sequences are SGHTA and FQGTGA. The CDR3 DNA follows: TGTGCCAGCAGCCCCATAGGGGGGGCGTACACTGAAGCTTTCTTT. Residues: CASSPIGGAYTEAFF. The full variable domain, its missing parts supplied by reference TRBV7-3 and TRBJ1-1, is GAGVSQTPSNKVTEKGKYVELRCDPISGHTALYWYRQSLGQGPEFLIYFQGTGAADDSGLPNDRFFAVRPEGSVSTLKIQRTERGDSAVYLCASSPIGGAYTEAFFGQGTRLTVV.

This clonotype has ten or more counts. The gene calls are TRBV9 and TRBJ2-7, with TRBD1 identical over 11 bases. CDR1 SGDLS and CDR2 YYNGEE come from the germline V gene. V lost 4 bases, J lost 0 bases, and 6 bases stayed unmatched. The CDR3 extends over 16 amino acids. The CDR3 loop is CASSLGTGGSSYEQYF. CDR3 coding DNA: TGTGCCAGCAGCCTCGGGACAGGGGGTAGCTCCTACGAGCAGTACTTC.

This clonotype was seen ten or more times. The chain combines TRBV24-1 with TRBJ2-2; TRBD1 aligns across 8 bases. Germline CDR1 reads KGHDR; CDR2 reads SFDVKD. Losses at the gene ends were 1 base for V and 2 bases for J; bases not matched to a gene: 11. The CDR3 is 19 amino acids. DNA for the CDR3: TGTGCCACCAGTGATTTAGCGCATGGGACAGGTAGTAACACCGGGGAGCTGTTTTTT. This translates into CATSDLAHGTGSNTGELFF.

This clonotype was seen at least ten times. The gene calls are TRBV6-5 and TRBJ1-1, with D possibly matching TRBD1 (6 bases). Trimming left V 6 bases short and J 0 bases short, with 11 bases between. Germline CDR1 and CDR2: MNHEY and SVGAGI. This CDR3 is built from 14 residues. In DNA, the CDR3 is TGTGCCAGCAGGGGGACACCCGTGAACACTGAAGCTTTCTTT. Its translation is CASRGTPVNTEAFF.

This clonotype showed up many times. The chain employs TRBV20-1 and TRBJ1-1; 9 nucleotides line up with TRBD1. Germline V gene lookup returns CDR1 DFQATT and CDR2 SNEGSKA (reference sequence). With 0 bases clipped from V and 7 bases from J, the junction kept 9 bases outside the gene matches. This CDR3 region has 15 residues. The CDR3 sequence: CSARDFRTGVFEAFF. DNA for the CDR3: TGCAGTGCTAGAGATTTCAGGACAGGGGTCTTTGAAGCTTTCTTT.

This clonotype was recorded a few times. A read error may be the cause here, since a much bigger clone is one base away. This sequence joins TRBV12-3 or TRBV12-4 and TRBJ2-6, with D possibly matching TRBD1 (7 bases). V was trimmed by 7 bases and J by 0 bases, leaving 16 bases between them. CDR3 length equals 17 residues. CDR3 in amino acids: CASIRGGGLSGANVLTF. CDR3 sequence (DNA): TGTGCCAGCATTCGAGGAGGGGGCCTCTCTGGGGCCAACGTCCTGACTTTC.

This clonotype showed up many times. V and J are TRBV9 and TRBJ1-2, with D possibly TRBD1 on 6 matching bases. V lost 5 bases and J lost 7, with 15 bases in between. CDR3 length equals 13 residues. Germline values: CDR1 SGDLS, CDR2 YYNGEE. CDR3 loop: CASRRQVLGGYTF. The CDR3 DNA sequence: TGTGCCAGCAGGAGACAGGTTCTCGGTGGCTACACCTTC.

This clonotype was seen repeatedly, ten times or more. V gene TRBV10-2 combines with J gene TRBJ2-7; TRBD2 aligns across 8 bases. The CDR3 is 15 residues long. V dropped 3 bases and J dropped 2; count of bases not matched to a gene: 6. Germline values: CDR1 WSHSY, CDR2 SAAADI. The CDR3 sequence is CASSDHGRAPYEQYF. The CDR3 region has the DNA TGCGCCAGCAGTGATCACGGGAGGGCCCCCTACGAGCAGTACTTC.

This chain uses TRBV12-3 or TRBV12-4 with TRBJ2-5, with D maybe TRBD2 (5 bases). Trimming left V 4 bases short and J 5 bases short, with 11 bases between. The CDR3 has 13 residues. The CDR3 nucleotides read TGTGCCAGCAGTTCGGGCGGGTGGGAGACCCAGTACTTC. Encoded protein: CASSSGGWETQYF.

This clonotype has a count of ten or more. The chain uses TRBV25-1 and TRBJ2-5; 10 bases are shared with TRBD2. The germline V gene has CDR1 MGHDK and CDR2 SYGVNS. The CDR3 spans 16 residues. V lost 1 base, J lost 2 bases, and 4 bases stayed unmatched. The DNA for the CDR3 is TGTGCCAGCAGTGAATTTGTAGCGGGGGGACAAGAGACCCAGTACTTC. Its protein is CASSEFVAGGQETQYF.

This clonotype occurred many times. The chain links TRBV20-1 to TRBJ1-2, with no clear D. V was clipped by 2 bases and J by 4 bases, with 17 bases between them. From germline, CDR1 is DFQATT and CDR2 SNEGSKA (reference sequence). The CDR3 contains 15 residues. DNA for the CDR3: TGCAGTGCTAGATTGGGAGGAAGAGGTGGCTATGGCTACACCTTC. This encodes CSARLGGRGGYGYTF.

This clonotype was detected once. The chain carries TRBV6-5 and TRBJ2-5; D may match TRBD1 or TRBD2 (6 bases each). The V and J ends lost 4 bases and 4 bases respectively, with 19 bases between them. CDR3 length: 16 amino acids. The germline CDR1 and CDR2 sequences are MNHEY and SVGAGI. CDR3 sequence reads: CASSSSGGLSSETQYF. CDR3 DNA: TGTGCCAGCAGTTCCTCCGGGGGCTTAAGCTCAGAGACCCAGTACTTC.

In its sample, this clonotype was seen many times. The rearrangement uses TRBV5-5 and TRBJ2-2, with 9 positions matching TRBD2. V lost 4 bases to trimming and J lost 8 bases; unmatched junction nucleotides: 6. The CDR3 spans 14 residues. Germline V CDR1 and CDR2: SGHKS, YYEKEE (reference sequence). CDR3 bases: TGTGCCAGCAGCGATCTAGCGGGGACGGGGGAGCTGTTTTTT. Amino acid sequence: CASSDLAGTGELFF.

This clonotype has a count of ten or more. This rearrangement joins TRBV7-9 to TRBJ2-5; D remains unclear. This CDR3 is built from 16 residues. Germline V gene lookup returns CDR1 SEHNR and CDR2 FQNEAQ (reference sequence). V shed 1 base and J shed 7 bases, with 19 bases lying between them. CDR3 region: CASSLGLSWLLGTQYF. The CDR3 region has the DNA TGTGCCAGCAGCTTAGGTCTCAGCTGGTTGCTTGGGACCCAGTACTTC.

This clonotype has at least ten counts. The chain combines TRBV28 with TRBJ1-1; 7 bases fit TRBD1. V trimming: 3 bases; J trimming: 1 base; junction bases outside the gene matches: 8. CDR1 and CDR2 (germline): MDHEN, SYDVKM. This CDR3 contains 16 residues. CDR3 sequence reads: CASSLVRGNGNTEAFF. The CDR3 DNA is TGTGCCAGCAGTTTGGTCAGGGGGAACGGGAACACTGAAGCTTTCTTT.

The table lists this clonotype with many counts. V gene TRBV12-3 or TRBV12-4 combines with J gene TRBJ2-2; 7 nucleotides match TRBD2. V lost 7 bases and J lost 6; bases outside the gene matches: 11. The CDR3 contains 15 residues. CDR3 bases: TGTGCCAGCACTACCGGGGGAGGGCTGCCCGGGGAGCTGTTTTTT. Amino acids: CASTTGGGLPGELFF.